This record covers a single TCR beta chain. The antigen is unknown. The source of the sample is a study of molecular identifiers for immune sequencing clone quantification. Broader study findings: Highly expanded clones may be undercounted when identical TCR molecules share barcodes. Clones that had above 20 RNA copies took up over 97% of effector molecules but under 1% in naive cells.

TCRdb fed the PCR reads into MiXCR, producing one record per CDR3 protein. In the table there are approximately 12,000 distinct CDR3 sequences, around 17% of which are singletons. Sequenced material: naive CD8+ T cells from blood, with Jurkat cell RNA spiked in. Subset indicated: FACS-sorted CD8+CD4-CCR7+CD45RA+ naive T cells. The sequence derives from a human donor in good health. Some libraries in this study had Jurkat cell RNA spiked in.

In DNA form, the CDR3 reads TGTGCCAGCAGCTCCGGACAGGGGGCGTTGGGCTCTGAAGCTTTCTTT. Translating it yields CASSSGQGALGSEAFF. The chain uses TRBV7-6 and TRBJ1-1; 11 bases are a match to TRBD1. Germline assignment: CDR1 SGHVS and CDR2 FNYEAQ. Trimming cost V 4 bases and J 6 bases; bases outside gene matches: 10. The CDR3 loop spans 16 amino acids. The variable domain in full, completed from reference TRBV7-6 and TRBJ1-1, reads GAGVSQSPRYKVTKRGQDVALRCDPISGHVSLYWYRQALGQGPEFLTYFNYEAQQDKSGLPNDRFSAERPEGSISTLTIQRTEQRDSAMYRCASSSGQGALGSEAFFGQGTRLTVV.